Each of the 3 T cell receptor beta chains below was sequenced from the same sample in a study of T cell repertoires in cytomegalovirus infection. The antigens for these receptors are not known. TCRdb reprocessed the reads via MiXCR and lists one record per CDR3 protein. The data show about 220,000 distinct CDR3 sequences, less than 50% seen once. The sequenced sample was CD8+ T cells from cultured PBMCs, obtained from culture after CMV antigen stimulation. Receptors were obtained from a human donor in good health (CMV status not recorded). Some clones in this sample may be carry-over from other donors' samples.

This clonotype was recorded many times. The V call is TRBV7-2, the J call TRBJ2-1, with D maybe TRBD2 (5 bases). CDR1 is SGHTA and CDR2 is FQGNSA in the germline V gene. The length of the CDR3 is 14 residues. The ends were cut back, 4 bases at V and 6 bases at J, with 13 bases in the middle. Here the CDR3 reads CASSSLPEGNEQFF. The CDR3 nucleotides read TGTGCCAGCAGCTCTCTACCTGAGGGCAATGAGCAGTTCTTC. Together with reference TRBV7-2 and TRBJ2-1, the CDR3 gives the full variable domain: GAGVSQSPSNKVTEKGKDVELRCDPISGHTALYWYRQSLGQGLEFLIYFQGNSAPDKSGLPSDRFSAERTGGSVSTLTIQRTQQEDSAVYLCASSSLPEGNEQFFGPGTRLTVL.

This clonotype showed up just a few times. This sequence joins TRBV27 and TRBJ1-1, with 8 bases that match TRBD1. This CDR3 contains 14 residues. CDR1 and CDR2 from the germline V gene are MNHEY and SMNVEV (reference sequence). V lost 4 bases, J lost 2 bases, and 3 bases stayed unmatched. DNA of the CDR3: TGTGCCAGCAGTTCCCAGGGGGCAAACACTGAAGCTTTCTTT. It yields the protein CASSSQGANTEAFF.

This clonotype came up once. The CDR3: CASSSDTLGETQYF. Here the CDR3 DNA reads TGTGCCAGCAGCTCGGACACTCTGGGGGAGACCCAGTACTTC. The rearrangement links TRBV5-6 to TRBJ2-5, with D possibly being TRBD1 (5 bases). The V and J ends lost 3 bases and 5 bases respectively, with 14 bases between them. The CDR3 sequence is 14 residues long. Germline-derived CDR1 and CDR2 are SGHDT and YYEEEE.